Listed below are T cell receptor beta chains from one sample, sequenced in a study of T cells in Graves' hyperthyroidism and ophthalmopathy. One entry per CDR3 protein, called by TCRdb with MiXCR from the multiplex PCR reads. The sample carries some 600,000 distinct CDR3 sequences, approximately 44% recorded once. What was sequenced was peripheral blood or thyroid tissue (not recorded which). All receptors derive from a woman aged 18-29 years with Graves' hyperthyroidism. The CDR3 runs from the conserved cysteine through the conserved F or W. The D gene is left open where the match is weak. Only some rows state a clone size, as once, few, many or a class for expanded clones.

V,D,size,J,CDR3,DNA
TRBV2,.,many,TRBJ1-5,CASSNADSNQPQHF,TGTGCCAGCAGTAACGCTGATTCTAATCAGCCCCAGCATTTT
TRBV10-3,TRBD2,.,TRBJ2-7,CAVSDPTSGAYEQYF,TGTGCCGTCAGTGACCCGACTAGCGGGGCCTACGAGCAGTACTTC
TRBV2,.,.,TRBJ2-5,CASSESVNQETQYF,TGTGCCAGCAGTGAATCTGTCAATCAAGAGACCCAGTACTTC
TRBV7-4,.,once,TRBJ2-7,CASSYLVEQYF,TGTGCCAGCAGCTATTTAGTTGAGCAGTACTTC
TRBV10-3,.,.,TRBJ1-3,CAISSGAGNTIYF,TGTGCCATCTCTTCGGGGGCAGGAAACACCATATATTTT
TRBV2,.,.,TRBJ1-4,CASRVDRSLFF,TGTGCCAGCAGAGTCGACAGGAGCCTGTTTTTT
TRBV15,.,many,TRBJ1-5,CATSEGEDNGGRPQHF,TGTGCCACCAGCGAGGGGGAAGACAACGGCGGTCGGCCCCAGCATTTT
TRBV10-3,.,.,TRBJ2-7,CAIREGGYEQYF,TGTGCCATCAGGGAGGGGGGCTACGAGCAGTACTTC
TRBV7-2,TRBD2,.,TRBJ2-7,CASSLVLAGVNEQYF,TGTGCCAGCAGCTTAGTACTAGCGGGAGTAAACGAGCAGTACTTC
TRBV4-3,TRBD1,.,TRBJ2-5,CASSWDRGAQETQYF,TGCGCCAGCAGCTGGGACAGGGGGGCCCAAGAGACCCAGTACTTC
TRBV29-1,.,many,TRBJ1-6,CSVRESYNSPLHF,TGCAGCGTTAGGGAATCCTATAATTCACCCCTCCACTTT
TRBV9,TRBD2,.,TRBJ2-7,CASSVGTSLSYEQYF,TGTGCCAGCAGCGTGGGGACTAGCCTCTCCTACGAGCAGTACTTC
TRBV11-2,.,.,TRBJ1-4,CASSPGRINEKLFF,TGTGCCAGCAGCCCCGGACGGATAAATGAAAAACTGTTTTTT
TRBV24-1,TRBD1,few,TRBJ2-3,CATSDQGQSTDTQYF,TGTGCCACCAGTGATCAGGGACAGAGCACAGATACGCAGTATTTT
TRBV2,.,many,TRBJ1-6,CASSGDKNNSPLHF,TGTGCCAGCAGTGGGGATAAGAACAATTCACCCCTCCACTTT
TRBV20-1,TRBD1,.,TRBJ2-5,CSARDRAKYKETQYF,TGCAGTGCCCGGGACAGGGCTAAATACAAAGAGACCCAGTACTTC
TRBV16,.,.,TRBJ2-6,CASSHRAPGANVLTF,TGTGCCAGCAGTCACAGGGCGCCTGGGGCCAACGTCCTGACTTTC
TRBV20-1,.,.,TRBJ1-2,CSARGSNYGYTF,TGCAGTGCTAGAGGGTCCAACTATGGCTACACCTTC
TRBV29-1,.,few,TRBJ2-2,CSVGKDAGELFF,TGCAGCGTTGGCAAGGACGCCGGGGAGCTGTTTTTT
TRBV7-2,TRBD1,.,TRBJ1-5,CASSLRGGGNQPQHF,TGTGCCAGCAGCTTGAGAGGGGGCGGCAATCAGCCCCAGCATTTT
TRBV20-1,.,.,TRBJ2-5,CSTTAGLEAQYF,TGCAGCACTACGGCGGGGTTAGAGGCCCAGTACTTC
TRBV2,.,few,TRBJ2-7,CASSGDGRSYEQYF,TGTGCCAGCAGTGGGGACGGCCGTTCCTACGAGCAGTACTTC
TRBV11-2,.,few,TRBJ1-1,CASSLSGDEAFF,TGTGCCAGCAGTTTATCCGGGGATGAAGCTTTCTTT
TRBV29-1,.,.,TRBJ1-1,CSLEGMNTEAFF,TGCAGCTTAGAGGGGATGAACACTGAAGCTTTCTTT
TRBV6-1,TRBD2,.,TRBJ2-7,CASSEPGLAGVPYEQYF,TGTGCCAGCAGCGAACCCGGGCTAGCGGGAGTCCCCTACGAGCAGTACTTC
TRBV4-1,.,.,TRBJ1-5,CASSQMGHNSNQPQHF,TGCGCCAGCAGCCAAATGGGACACAATAGCAATCAGCCCCAGCATTTT
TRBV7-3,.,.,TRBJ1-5,CASSQEGYQPQHF,TGTGCCAGCAGCCAAGAGGGCTATCAGCCCCAGCATTTT
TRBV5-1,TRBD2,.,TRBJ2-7,CASPPSGSTYEQYF,TGCGCCAGCCCCCCGAGCGGGAGCACCTACGAGCAGTACTTC
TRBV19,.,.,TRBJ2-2,CASSILVSTGELFF,TGTGCCAGTAGTATTTTGGTTTCCACCGGGGAGCTGTTTTTT
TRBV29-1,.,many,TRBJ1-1,CSVEDLGGITEAFF,TGCAGCGTTGAAGACCTTGGGGGTATCACTGAAGCTTTCTTT
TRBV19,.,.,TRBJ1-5,CASSIGFWGGQPQHF,TGTGCCAGTAGTATCGGATTCTGGGGGGGACAGCCCCAGCATTTT
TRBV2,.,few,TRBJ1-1,CAIMGGFEAFF,TGTGCAATCATGGGAGGATTCGAAGCTTTCTTT
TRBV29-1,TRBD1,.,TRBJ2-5,CSVEGQGVETQYF,TGCAGCGTTGAAGGACAGGGGGTGGAGACCCAGTACTTC
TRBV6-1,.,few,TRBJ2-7,CASSQGSNEQYF,TGTGCCAGCAGCCAGGGAAGCAACGAGCAGTACTTC
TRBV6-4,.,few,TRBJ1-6,CASSDPGQYNSPLHF,TGTGCCAGCAGTGACCCCGGACAGTATAATTCACCCCTCCACTTT
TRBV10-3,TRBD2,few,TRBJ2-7,CAINLAGVEYEQYF,TGTGCCATCAATTTAGCGGGAGTAGAGTACGAGCAGTACTTC
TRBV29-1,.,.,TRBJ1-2,CSVEGGASNYGYTF,TGCAGCGTTGAGGGGGGGGCTAGTAACTATGGCTACACCTTC
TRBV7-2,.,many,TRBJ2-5,CASSLTRAQETQYF,TGTGCCAGCAGCTTGACAAGGGCACAAGAGACCCAGTACTTC
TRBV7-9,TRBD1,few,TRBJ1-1,CASSYLTTGSEAFF,TGTGCCAGCAGCTACTTAACGACAGGGTCTGAAGCTTTCTTT
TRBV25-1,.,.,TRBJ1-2,CASSGGPAEGYTF,TGTGCCAGCAGTGGTGGGCCAGCGGAGGGCTACACCTTC
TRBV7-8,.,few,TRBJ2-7,CASSQTDSYGQYF,TGTGCCAGCAGCCAAACGGACAGCTACGGGCAGTACTTC
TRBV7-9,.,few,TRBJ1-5,CASTSSRRGNQPQHF,TGTGCCAGCACCTCATCCCGACGGGGAAATCAGCCCCAGCATTTT
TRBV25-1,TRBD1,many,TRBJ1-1,CASGRGEWTEAFF,TGTGCCAGCGGCAGGGGGGAGTGGACTGAAGCTTTCTTT
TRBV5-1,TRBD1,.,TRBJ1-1,CASGAGTVGEAFF,TGCGCCAGCGGAGCCGGGACAGTTGGTGAAGCTTTCTTT
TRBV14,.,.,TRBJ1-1,CASSRWTGSPEAFF,TGTGCCAGCAGCCGATGGACGGGATCCCCTGAAGCTTTCTTT
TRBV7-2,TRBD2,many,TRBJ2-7,CASSPGLAGNEQYF,TGTGCCAGCAGCCCCGGACTAGCGGGCAACGAGCAGTACTTC
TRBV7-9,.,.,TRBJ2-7,CASSLRPEDYEQYF,TGTGCCAGCAGTCTCCGGCCAGAGGACTACGAGCAGTACTTC
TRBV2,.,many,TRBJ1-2,CASSLSWNGYTF,TGTGCCAGCAGTTTATCATGGAATGGCTACACCTTC
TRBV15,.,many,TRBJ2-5,CATSIPLQETQYF,TGTGCCACCAGCATACCCCTCCAAGAGACCCAGTACTTC